These 17 T cell receptor beta chains share one sample of origin, sequenced in a study of T-cell reconstitution after alpha-beta-depleted transplantation in children. Unique molecular identifiers were incorporated into the prepared TCRbeta library. TCRdb analysed the PCR reads with MiXCR anew, one entry per CDR3 protein. The sample comprises about 420,000 distinct CDR3 sequences, around 15% of which are singletons, and under 30% rests with the top ten. The specimen was PBMCs, mostly from graft donor cells, collected 360 days after TCRalphabeta/CD19-depleted stem cell transplant. Receptor source: a boy younger than two who had a stem cell transplant for Wiskott-Aldrich syndrome, so the T cells may come from the graft donor.

The sample holds a few counts of this clonotype. The chain uses TRBV5-1 and TRBJ2-2; TRBD1 is a possible D gene (5 bases). Germline CDR1 SGHRS, CDR2 YFSETQ. The CDR3 has 16 residues. Trimming left V 3 bases short and J 0 bases short, with 12 bases between. The CDR3, as DNA: TGCGCCAGCAGCTCCAGGGCCGACCCGAACACCGGGGAGCTGTTTTTT. Translating gives CASSSRADPNTGELFF.

V gene TRBV29-1 combines with J gene TRBJ2-7; TRBD2 agrees at 10 bases. The CDR3 totals 14 residues. Germline CDR1 and CDR2: SQVTM and ANQGSEA. Losses at the gene ends were 4 bases for V and 3 bases for J; bases not matched to a gene: 6. The CDR3 region has the DNA TGCAGCGTTGGGGGGACTAGCGAGTTCTACGAGCAGTACTTC. Protein product: CSVGGTSEFYEQYF.

This clonotype appeared a few times. The J gene is TRBJ2-3, the V gene TRBV5-6; possible D gene TRBD1, 6 bases. The V gene's germline CDR1 is SGHDT and CDR2 YYEEEE. The CDR3 spans 15 residues. The V end lost 1 base, the J end lost 2 bases, and 11 bases lay between the germline ends. The CDR3 region is CASSLTWGLTDTQYF. The CDR3 coding sequence is TGTGCCAGCAGCTTGACATGGGGGCTCACAGATACGCAGTATTTT.

This clonotype was detected only a few times. The chain links TRBV7-9 to TRBJ2-7, with 15 nucleotides matching TRBD2. Germline loops: CDR1 SEHNR, CDR2 FQNEAQ (reference sequence). This CDR3 comprises 17 residues. The J segment lost 2 bases and the V segment lost 1 base, leaving 3 bases of the junction unmatched. CDR3 sequence: CASSLGTSGGVPYEQYF. The DNA for the CDR3 is TGTGCCAGCAGCTTAGGGACTAGCGGGGGGGTCCCCTACGAGCAGTACTTC.

This clonotype was counted only a few times. The chain employs TRBV20-1 and TRBJ2-1, with 9 bases matching TRBD2. Per germline, CDR1 DFQATT and CDR2 SNEGSKA (reference sequence). The CDR3 contains 13 residues. After removal of 3 bases from V and 12 bases from J, the junction contained 9 bases not matched to a gene. Here the CDR3 reads CSASVLAGSGQFF. The DNA for the CDR3 is TGCAGTGCTAGCGTACTAGCGGGTTCTGGGCAGTTCTTC.

The genes are TRBV7-2 and TRBJ2-7, with 7 bases lining up with TRBD1. V lost 1 base, J lost 2 bases, and 11 bases stayed unmatched. Germline values: CDR1 SGHTA, CDR2 FQGNSA. The CDR3 runs to 17 residues. In DNA form, the CDR3 reads TGTGCCAGCAGCTTAGGGGCCCCAGGGGGAATACCCTACGAGCAGTACTTC. Its translation: CASSLGAPGGIPYEQYF.

The chain carries TRBV7-9 and TRBJ2-5; D remains ambiguous. Germline V CDR1 and CDR2: SEHNR, FQNEAQ (reference sequence). CDR3 length: 13 residues. With 5 bases removed from V and 4 bases from J, the gap between germline ends came to 11 bases. The CDR3 nucleotides read TGTGCCAGCAGCCCACTCGTCGGAGAGACCCAGTACTTC. Protein sequence: CASSPLVGETQYF.

This chain links TRBV10-3 with TRBJ1-1; D is unclear. Germline lookup yields CDR1 ENHRY and CDR2 SYGVKD. Trimming shortened V by 3 bases and J by 0 bases, and 11 bases separated the two germline ends. The CDR3 loop spans 15 amino acids. The chain's CDR3 is CAISDPGGLNTEAFF. The CDR3 region has the DNA TGTGCCATCAGTGACCCCGGCGGATTGAACACTGAAGCTTTCTTT.

The table lists this clonotype with a few counts. The chain uses TRBV7-8 and TRBJ2-1, with no clear D. Trimming removed 4 bases at V and 8 bases at J, with 18 bases between. Looked up from germline, CDR1 is SGHVS and CDR2 is FQNEAQ. The CDR3 has 15 amino acids. The CDR3 DNA follows: TGTGCCAGCAGCTCACTGACCCTAATCGGCCATGAGCAGTTCTTC. Its protein product is CASSSLTLIGHEQFF.

The rearrangement links TRBV27 to TRBJ2-2, with 7 bases matching TRBD1. The germline V gene has CDR1 MNHEY and CDR2 SMNVEV (reference sequence). Germline trimming cut 4 bases from V and 4 bases from J; bases unmatched to any gene: 6. The CDR3 consists of 15 residues. The chain's CDR3 is CASSYRQGSTGELFF. The CDR3, as DNA: TGTGCCAGCAGTTACAGACAGGGAAGCACCGGGGAGCTGTTTTTT.

The gene calls are TRBV7-9 and TRBJ2-7, with a weak D call TRBD2 (7 bases). Trimming removed 8 bases from V and 6 bases from J, with 20 bases in between. In germline, CDR1 is SEHNR, CDR2 FQNEAQ (reference sequence). The CDR3 length is 14 residues. CDR3 residues: CASFKEGGPVEQYF. Here the CDR3 DNA reads TGTGCCAGCTTCAAAGAGGGGGGGCCGGTCGAGCAGTACTTC. The full variable domain, in which reference TRBV7-9 and TRBJ2-7 provide the parts outside the CDR3, is DTGVSQNPRHKITKRGQNVTFRCDPISEHNRLYWYRQTLGQGPEFLTYFQNEAQLEKSRLLSDRFSAERPKGSFSTLEIQRTEQGDSAMYLCASFKEGGPVEQYFGPGTRLTVT.

This clonotype showed up just a few times. In this CDR3 the conserved last residue, phenylalanine or tryptophan, is missing, so a read error is likely. The genes are TRBV18 and TRBJ2-5; D gene ambiguous. The CDR3 runs 11 residues. V dropped 1 base and J dropped 3 bases, with 0 bases sitting between them. The germline CDR1 and CDR2 sequences are KGHSH and LQKENI. The CDR3 DNA sequence: TGTGCCAGCTCACCACAAGAGACCCAGTACCTC. This sequence encodes CASSPQETQYL.

The chain links TRBV29-1 to TRBJ2-3; 9 bases fit TRBD2. From germline, CDR1 is SQVTM and CDR2 ANQGSEA. This CDR3 is built from 14 residues. V shed 3 bases, J shed 5 bases, and the junction held 6 bases outside the gene matches. The CDR3 DNA sequence: TGCAGCGTTGATTCTAGCGGGATTATAGATACGCAGTATTTT. Its translation is CSVDSSGIIDTQYF.

This clonotype came up a few times. The V gene is TRBV6-1, the J gene TRBJ2-3; TRBD2 matches 12 bases. With V trimmed by 6 bases and J by 4 bases, 5 bases remained unmatched. The V gene's germline CDR1 is MNHNS and CDR2 SASEGT. The CDR3 sequence is 15 residues long. CDR3 protein: CASSQTSGRPDTQYF. DNA for the CDR3: TGTGCCAGCAGCCAGACTAGCGGGAGACCAGATACGCAGTATTTT.

The gene calls are TRBV28 and TRBJ1-6; unclear D gene. Germline V gene lookup returns CDR1 MDHEN and CDR2 SYDVKM. This CDR3 has 16 residues. The V and J ends lost 3 bases and 3 bases respectively, with 12 bases between them. The CDR3 nucleotides read TGTGCCAGCAGTTTGGCAGGTCTCAACTATAATTCACCCCTCCACTTT. Protein: CASSLAGLNYNSPLHF.

The chain uses TRBV12-3 or TRBV12-4 and TRBJ2-1, with 15 bases fitting TRBD2. This CDR3 spans 20 amino acids. Trimming at V came to 6 bases and at J to 4 bases, leaving 16 bases not matched to a gene. The CDR3 bases are TGTGCCAGCAGATGGCGGACCGGGACTAGCGGGAGGAGAGGGTACAATGAGCAGTTCTTC. Amino acids: CASRWRTGTSGRRGYNEQFF.

To note about this clonotype: The junction departs from germline at one end; a sequencing error may be responsible. CDR3 DNA sequence: TGCGCCAGCAGCCTCATAGGGCAGAAGATCTTC. Translation gives CASSLIGQKIF. The gene calls are TRBV4-3 and TRBJ2-1; D unresolved. There are 11 residues in the CDR3. Germline CDR1 reads LGHNA; CDR2 reads YSLEER.